Here is one T cell receptor beta chain with its context. Its target is not known. The conserved phenylalanine or tryptophan is not found at the CDR3 terminus, so this likely reflects a read error. No DNA is shown, since the ends of the CDR3 on it are uncertain; the CDR3 is the one TCRdb lists. The CDR3 is 8 amino acids long, termini counted. CDR1 and CDR2 from the germline V gene are WNHNN and SYGVQD (reference sequence). Lactation, pregnancy, other autoimmune disease or uncontrolled infection led to exclusion of patients. Extraction of PBMCs used 7.5 to 10 ml of fresh peripheral blood. TCR beta CDR3 sequences were amplified from RNA transcripts. The study used the HTBI primer set for a first-round RT-PCR of the TCR CDR3. TCRdb used MiXCR to reprocess the multiplex PCR reads, holding one entry per CDR3 protein. The sample has roughly 38,000 distinct CDR3 sequences; 49% are singletons. The data derive from a study of T cells in Graves' hyperthyroidism and ophthalmopathy. Study results and limitations: Prediction of ophthalmopathy progression came a median around 7.1 months pre-onset.

Sequencing used blood. The V call is TRBV10-1, the J call TRBJ1-1. The TCR comes from a woman in her 50s with Graves' hyperthyroidism that later progressed to Graves' ophthalmopathy. The chain's CDR3 is CASKIGLT.